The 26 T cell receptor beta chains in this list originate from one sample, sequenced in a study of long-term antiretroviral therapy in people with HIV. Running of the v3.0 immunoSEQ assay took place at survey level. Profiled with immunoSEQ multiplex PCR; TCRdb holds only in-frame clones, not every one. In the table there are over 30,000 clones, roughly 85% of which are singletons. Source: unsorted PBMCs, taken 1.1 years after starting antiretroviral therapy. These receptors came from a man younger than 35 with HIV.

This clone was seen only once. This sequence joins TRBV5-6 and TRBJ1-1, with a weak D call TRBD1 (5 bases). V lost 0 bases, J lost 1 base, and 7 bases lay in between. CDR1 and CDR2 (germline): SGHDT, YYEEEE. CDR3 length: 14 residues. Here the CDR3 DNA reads TGTGCCAGCAGCTTGGGACAGCCGAACACTGAAGCTTTCTTT. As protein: CASSLGQPNTEAFF.

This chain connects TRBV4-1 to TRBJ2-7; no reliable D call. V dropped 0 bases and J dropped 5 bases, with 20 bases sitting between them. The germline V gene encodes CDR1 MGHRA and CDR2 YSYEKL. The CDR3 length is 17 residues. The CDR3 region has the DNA TGCGCCAGCAGCCAAGAGGATAGGGTCATGGTTAGCAACGAGCAGTACTTC. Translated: CASSQEDRVMVSNEQYF.

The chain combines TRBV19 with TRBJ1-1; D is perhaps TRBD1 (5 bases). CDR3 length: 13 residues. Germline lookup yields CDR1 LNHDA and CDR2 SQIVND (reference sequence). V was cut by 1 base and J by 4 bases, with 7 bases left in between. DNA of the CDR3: TGTGCCAGTAGTATAGCGGGGCGCACTGAAGCTTTCTTT. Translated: CASSIAGRTEAFF.

The CDR3 loop reads CASSLGVTSTPGELFF. CDR3 coding DNA: TGTGCCAGCAGCCTAGGGGTCACTAGTACGCCCGGGGAGCTGTTTTTT. The chain has TRBV9 and TRBJ2-2, with D tentatively TRBD1 or TRBD2 (5 bases each). Deletions cut 4 bases from V and 6 bases from J, with 19 bases between. Looked up from germline, CDR1 is SGDLS and CDR2 is YYNGEE. The CDR3 runs to 16 residues.

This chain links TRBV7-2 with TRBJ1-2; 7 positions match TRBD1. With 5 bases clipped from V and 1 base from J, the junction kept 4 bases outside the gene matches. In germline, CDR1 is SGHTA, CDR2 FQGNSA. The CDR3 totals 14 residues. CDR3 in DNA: TGTGCCAGCAGCGTGGGACAGCTTAACTATGGCTACACCTTC. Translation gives CASSVGQLNYGYTF.

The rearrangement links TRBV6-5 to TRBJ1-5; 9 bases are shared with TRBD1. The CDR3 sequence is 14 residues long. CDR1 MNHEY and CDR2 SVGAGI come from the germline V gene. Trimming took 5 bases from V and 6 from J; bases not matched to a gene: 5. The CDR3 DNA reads TGTGCCAGCAGTAGGGACAGGGCAACTCAGCCCCAGCATTTT. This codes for CASSRDRATQPQHF.

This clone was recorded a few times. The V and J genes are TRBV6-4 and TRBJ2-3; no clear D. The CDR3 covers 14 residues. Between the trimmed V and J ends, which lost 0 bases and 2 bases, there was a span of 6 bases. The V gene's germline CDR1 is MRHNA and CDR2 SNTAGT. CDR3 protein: CASSDSTHTDTQYF. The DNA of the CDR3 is TGTGCCAGCAGTGACTCGACTCACACAGATACGCAGTATTTT.

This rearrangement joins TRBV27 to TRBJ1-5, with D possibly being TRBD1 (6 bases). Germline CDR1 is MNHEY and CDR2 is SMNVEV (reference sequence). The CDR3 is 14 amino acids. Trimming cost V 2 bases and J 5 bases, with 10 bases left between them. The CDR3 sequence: CASSLRTEDQPQHF. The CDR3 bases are TGTGCCAGCAGTTTAAGGACAGAAGATCAGCCCCAGCATTTT.

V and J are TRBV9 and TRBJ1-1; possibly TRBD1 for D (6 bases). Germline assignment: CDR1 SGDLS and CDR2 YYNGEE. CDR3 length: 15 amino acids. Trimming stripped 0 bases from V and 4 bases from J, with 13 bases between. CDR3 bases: TGTGCCAGCAGCGTAGATCGCCAGGGGAGCACTGAAGCTTTCTTT. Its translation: CASSVDRQGSTEAFF. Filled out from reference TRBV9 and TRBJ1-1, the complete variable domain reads DSGVTQTPKHLITATGQRVTLRCSPRSGDLSVYWYQQSLDQGLQFLIQYYNGEERAKGNILERFSAQQFPDLHSELNLSSLELGDSALYFCASSVDRQGSTEAFFGQGTRLTVV.

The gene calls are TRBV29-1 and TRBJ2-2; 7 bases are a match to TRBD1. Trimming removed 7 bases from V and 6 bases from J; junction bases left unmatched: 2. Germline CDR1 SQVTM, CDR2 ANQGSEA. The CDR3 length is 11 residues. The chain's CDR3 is CSADRAGELFF. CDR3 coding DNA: TGCAGCGCCGACAGGGCCGGGGAGCTGTTTTTT.

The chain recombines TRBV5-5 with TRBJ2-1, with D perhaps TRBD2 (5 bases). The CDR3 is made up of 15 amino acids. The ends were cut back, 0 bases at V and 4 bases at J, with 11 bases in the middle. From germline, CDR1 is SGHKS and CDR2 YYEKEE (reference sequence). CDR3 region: CASSLVLGDYNEQFF. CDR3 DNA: TGTGCCAGCAGCTTGGTGCTGGGAGATTACAATGAGCAGTTCTTC.

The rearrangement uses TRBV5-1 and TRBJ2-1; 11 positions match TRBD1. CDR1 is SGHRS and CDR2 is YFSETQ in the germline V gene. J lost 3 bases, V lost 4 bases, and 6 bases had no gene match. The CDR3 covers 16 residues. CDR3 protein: CASSLDRGRLYNEQFF. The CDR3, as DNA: TGCGCCAGCAGCCTGGACAGGGGGCGCCTCTACAATGAGCAGTTCTTC.

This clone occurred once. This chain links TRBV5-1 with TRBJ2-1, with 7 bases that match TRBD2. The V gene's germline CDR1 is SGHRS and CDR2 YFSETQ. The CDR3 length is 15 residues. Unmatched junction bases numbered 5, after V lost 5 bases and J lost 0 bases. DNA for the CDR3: TGCGCCAGCAGAGGCGGCGGGAGCTCCTACAATGAGCAGTTCTTC. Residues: CASRGGGSSYNEQFF.

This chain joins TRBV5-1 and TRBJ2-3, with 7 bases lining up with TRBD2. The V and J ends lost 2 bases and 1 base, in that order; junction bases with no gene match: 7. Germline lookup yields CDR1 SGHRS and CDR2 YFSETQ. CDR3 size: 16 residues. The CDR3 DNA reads TGCGCCAGCAGCTTTGGCGGGAGCGGGGGCACAGATACGCAGTATTTT. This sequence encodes CASSFGGSGGTDTQYF. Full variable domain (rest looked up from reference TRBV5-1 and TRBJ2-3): KAGVTQTPRYLIKTRGQQVTLSCSPISGHRSVSWYQQTPGQGLQFLFEYFSETQRNKGNFPGRFSGRQFSNSRSEMNVSTLELGDSALYLCASSFGGSGGTDTQYFGPGTRLTVL.

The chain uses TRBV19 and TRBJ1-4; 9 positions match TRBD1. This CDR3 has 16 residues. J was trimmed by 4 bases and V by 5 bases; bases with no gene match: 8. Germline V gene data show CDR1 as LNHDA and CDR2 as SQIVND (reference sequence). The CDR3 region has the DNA TGTGCCAGTAGTCTGGCCCCGGGACAGGGTAATGAAAAACTGTTTTTT. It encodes CASSLAPGQGNEKLFF.

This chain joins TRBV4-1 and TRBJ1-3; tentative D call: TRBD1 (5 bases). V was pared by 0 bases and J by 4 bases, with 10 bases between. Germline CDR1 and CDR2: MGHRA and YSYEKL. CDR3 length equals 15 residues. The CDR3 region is CASSQESDRGNTIYF. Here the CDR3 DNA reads TGCGCCAGCAGCCAAGAATCCGACAGAGGAAACACCATATATTTT.

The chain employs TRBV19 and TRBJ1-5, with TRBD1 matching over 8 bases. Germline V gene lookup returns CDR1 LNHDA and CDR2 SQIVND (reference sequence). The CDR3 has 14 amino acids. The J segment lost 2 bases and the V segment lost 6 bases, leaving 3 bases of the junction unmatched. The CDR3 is CASSMTGGNQPQHF. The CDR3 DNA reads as TGTGCCAGTAGCATGACAGGGGGCAATCAGCCCCAGCATTTT. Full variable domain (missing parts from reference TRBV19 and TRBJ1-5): DGGITQSPKYLFRKEGQNVTLSCEQNLNHDAMYWYRQDPGQGLRLIYYSQIVNDFQKGDIAEGYSVSREKKESFPLTVTSAQKNPTAFYLCASSMTGGNQPQHFGDGTRLSIL.

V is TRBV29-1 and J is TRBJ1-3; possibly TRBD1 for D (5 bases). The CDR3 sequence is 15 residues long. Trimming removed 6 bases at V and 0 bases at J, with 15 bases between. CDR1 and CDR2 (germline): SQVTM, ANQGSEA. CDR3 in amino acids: CSVVHRLSSGNTIYF. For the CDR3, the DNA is TGCAGCGTGGTCCACAGGCTGAGCTCTGGAAACACCATATATTTT. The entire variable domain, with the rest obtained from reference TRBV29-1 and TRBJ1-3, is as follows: SAVISQKPSRDICQRGTSLTIQCQVDSQVTMMFWYRQQPGQSLTLIATANQGSEATYESGFVIDKFPISRPNLTFSTLTVSNMSPEDSSIYLCSVVHRLSSGNTIYFGEGSWLTVV.

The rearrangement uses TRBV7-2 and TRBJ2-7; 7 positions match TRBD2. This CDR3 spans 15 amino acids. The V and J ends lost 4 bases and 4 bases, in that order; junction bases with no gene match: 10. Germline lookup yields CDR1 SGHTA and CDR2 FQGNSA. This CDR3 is CASSSLTGLLYEQYF. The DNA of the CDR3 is TGTGCCAGCAGCTCTTTGACGGGACTACTGTACGAGCAGTACTTC.

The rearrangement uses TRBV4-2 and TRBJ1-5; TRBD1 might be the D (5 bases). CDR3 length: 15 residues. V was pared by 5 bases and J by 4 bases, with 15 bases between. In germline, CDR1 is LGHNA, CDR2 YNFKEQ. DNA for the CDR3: TGTGCCAGCAGCGACCGGGACCTGAAAAATCAGCCCCAGCATTTT. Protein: CASSDRDLKNQPQHF.

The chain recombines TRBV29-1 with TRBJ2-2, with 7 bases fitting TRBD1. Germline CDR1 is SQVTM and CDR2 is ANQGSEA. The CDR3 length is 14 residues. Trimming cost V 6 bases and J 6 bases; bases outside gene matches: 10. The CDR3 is CSVRGQGEAGELFF. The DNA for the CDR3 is TGCAGCGTACGCGGCCAGGGGGAAGCCGGGGAGCTGTTTTTT.

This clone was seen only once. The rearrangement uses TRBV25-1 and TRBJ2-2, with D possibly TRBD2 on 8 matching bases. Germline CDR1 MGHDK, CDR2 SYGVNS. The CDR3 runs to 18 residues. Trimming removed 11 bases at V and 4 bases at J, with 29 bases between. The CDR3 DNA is TGTGCCTGCACAGCGGGGGAGGGGGCCCTTTTTAGCACCGGGGAGCTGTTTTTT. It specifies CACTAGEGALFSTGELFF. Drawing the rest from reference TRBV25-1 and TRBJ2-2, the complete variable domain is EADIYQTPRYLVIGTGKKITLECSQTMGHDKMYWYQQDPGMELHLIHYSYGVNSTEKGDLSSESTVSRIRTEHFPLTLESARPSHTSQYLCACTAGEGALFSTGELFFGEGSRLTVL.

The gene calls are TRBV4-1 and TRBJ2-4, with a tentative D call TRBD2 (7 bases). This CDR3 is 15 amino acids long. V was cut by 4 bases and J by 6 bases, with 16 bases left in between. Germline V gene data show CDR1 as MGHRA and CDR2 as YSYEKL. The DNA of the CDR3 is TGCGCCAGCAGCCCGAGGGGGGGGCAGGCAAACATTCAGTACTTC. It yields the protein CASSPRGGQANIQYF.

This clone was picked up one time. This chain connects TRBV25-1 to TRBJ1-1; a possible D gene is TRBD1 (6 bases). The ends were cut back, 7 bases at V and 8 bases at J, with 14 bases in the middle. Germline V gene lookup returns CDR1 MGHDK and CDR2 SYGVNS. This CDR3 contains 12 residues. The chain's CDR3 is CASTTGTQEAFF. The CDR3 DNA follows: TGTGCCAGCACCACAGGGACCCAGGAAGCTTTCTTT.

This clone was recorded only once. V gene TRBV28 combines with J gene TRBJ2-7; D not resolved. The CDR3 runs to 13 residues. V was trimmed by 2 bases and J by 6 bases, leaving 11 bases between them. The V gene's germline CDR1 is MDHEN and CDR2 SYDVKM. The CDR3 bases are TGTGCCAGCAGTTTAATCAGCCCGGGCGAGCAGTACTTC. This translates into CASSLISPGEQYF.

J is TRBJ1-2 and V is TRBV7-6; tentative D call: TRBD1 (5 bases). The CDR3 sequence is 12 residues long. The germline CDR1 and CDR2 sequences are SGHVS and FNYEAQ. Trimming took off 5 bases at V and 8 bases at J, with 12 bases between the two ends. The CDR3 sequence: CASSPGSGGYTF. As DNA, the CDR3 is TGTGCCAGCAGCCCAGGGTCAGGGGGCTACACCTTC.